This passage covers 5 T cell receptor beta chains from one sample sequenced in a study of cytomegalovirus exposure and HLA in healthy donors. Primers for the PCR totalled 60 Vbeta and 13 Jbeta. Profiled with immunoSEQ multiplex PCR; TCRdb holds only in-frame clones, not every one. The sample contains over 150,000 clones, about four fifths of which appear only once. What was sequenced was PBMCs. These receptor sequences come from a girl under 18 in good health and CMV-seropositive.

This clone has only a few counts. The genes are TRBV27 and TRBJ1-1, with D possibly matching TRBD1 (5 bases). The CDR3 is 12 amino acids. With 8 bases removed from V and 4 bases from J, the gap between germline ends came to 11 bases. Germline CDR1 MNHEY, CDR2 SMNVEV (reference sequence). This chain's CDR3 is CASRARGTEAFF. The CDR3 DNA reads as TGTGCCAGCCGCGCAAGGGGCACTGAAGCTTTCTTT.

This chain connects TRBV7-7 to TRBJ2-3; 11 bases map to TRBD2. The CDR3 totals 16 residues. Germline values: CDR1 SSHAT, CDR2 FNYEAQ (reference sequence). The V gene end was trimmed by 5 bases and the J gene end by 2 bases; junction bases not matched to a gene: 6. The CDR3 here is CASSALAGGNTDTQYF. CDR3 sequence (DNA): TGTGCCAGCAGCGCCCTAGCGGGGGGCAACACAGATACGCAGTATTTT.

The chain carries TRBV5-1 and TRBJ2-7; no clear D gene. The CDR3 totals 13 residues. Germline V gene sequence: CDR1 SGHRS, CDR2 YFSETQ. V lost 4 bases to trimming and J lost 2 bases, with 10 bases between them. As DNA, the CDR3 is TGCGCCAGCAGCACGGCGGCAACCTACGAGCAGTACTTC. It codes for CASSTAATYEQYF.

This chain links TRBV7-2 with TRBJ2-7, with D possibly matching TRBD2 (6 bases). The CDR3 contains 14 residues. From germline, CDR1 is SGHTA and CDR2 FQGNSA. Trimming removed 7 bases at V and 0 bases at J, with 13 bases between. Here the CDR3 DNA reads TGTGCCAGCAAAACCTCGCGGGACTCCTACGAGCAGTACTTC. Translated, it gives CASKTSRDSYEQYF. Using reference TRBV7-2 and TRBJ2-7 for the parts outside the CDR3, the full variable domain is GAGVSQSPSNKVTEKGKDVELRCDPISGHTALYWYRQSLGQGLEFLIYFQGNSAPDKSGLPSDRFSAERTGGSVSTLTIQRTQQEDSAVYLCASKTSRDSYEQYFGPGTRLTVT.

This clone was seen more than once but under ten times. V and J are TRBV4-3 and TRBJ2-1; D is unclear. The germline V gene has CDR1 LGHNA and CDR2 YSLEER. V was clipped by 0 bases and J by 3 bases, with 9 bases between them. This CDR3 is 15 amino acids long. The CDR3 loop reads CASSQDPVGYNEQFF. As DNA, the CDR3 is TGCGCCAGCAGCCAAGATCCGGTTGGCTACAATGAGCAGTTCTTC.